This TCR beta chain comes out of a study of T cells in localized non-small cell lung cancer. The table came from immunoSEQ multiplex PCR; TCRdb's copy has only in-frame clones and leaves some out. The sample has 70,000 to 90,000 clones, more than 75% seen once. V shed 3 bases and J shed 4 bases, with 27 bases lying between them. This CDR3 region has 19 residues. Germline assignment: CDR1 LNHDA and CDR2 SQIVND (reference sequence). The chain links TRBV19 to TRBJ1-2; D is undetermined. The specimen was peripheral blood, collected before any cancer treatment. The source is a female donor of 60 years or more with stage I lung adenocarcinoma. CDR3 protein: CASSITFAGGPTTIYGYTF. CDR3 sequence (DNA): TGTGCCAGTAGTATTACATTCGCTGGAGGCCCTACTACTATCTATGGCTACACCTTC.